One sample yielded the 29 T cell receptor beta chains listed below, sequenced in a study of blood T cell repertoires in COVID-19 (TCRdb year 2020). To prepare the library, the immunoSEQ multiplex PCR assay was applied. Imported from immuneACCESS, the table was reduced by TCRdb to in-frame sequences with V and J called. These copies leave out some clones; in studies compared against another copy, an unresolved V gene accounts for under half, and the cause of the remainder is not known. This sample lists hundreds of thousands of clones; over 80% were detected once. Clones ranked in the top ten supply around 0.85% of the sample. Sequencing was carried out using PBMCs or T cells enriched from blood (not recorded which). The source of these receptors is a man aged 50 or older who had been exposed to COVID-19.

The genes are TRBV2 and TRBJ1-1; no definite D call. Trimming stripped 3 bases from V and 11 bases from J, with 13 bases between. The CDR3 runs 12 residues. Germline-derived CDR1 and CDR2 are SNHLY and FYNNEI. The CDR3 loop is CASSELGGRAFF. CDR3 in DNA: TGTGCCAGCAGTGAGTTAGGAGGGAGGGCTTTCTTT.

In DNA form, the CDR3 reads TGTGCCAGCAGTTTAGGGCTGTACAATGAGCAGTTCTTC. Translating it yields CASSLGLYNEQFF. The chain couples TRBV12-3 or TRBV12-4 to TRBJ2-1, with D unresolved. This CDR3 comprises 13 residues. V lost 1 base, J lost 4 bases, and 5 bases lay in between.

The chain is built from TRBV18 and TRBJ2-1; TRBD2 might be the D (5 bases). Germline V gene lookup returns CDR1 KGHSH and CDR2 LQKENI. With 4 bases removed from V and 9 bases from J, the gap between germline ends came to 13 bases. The CDR3 length is 13 residues. CDR3 residues: CASSLDYSGEQFF. The CDR3 DNA follows: TGTGCCAGCTCACTCGACTACTCCGGTGAGCAGTTCTTC.

The rearrangement uses TRBV9 and TRBJ1-3; D possibly corresponds to TRBD1 (6 bases). V lost 2 bases, J lost 9 bases, and 12 bases lay in between. Germline CDR1 and CDR2: SGDLS and YYNGEE. The CDR3 contains 13 residues. The CDR3, as DNA: TGTGCCAGCAGCGTGGGACACCGGAGCACCATATATTTT. Translating gives CASSVGHRSTIYF.

The chain employs TRBV5-4 and TRBJ1-2, with 8 nucleotides matching TRBD1. CDR3 size: 15 residues. Losses at the gene ends were 0 bases for V and 3 bases for J; bases not matched to a gene: 4. Per germline, CDR1 SGHNT and CDR2 YYREEE (reference sequence). Here the CDR3 reads CASSLAGGRDYGYTF. CDR3 DNA: TGTGCCAGCAGCTTGGCAGGGGGCAGGGACTATGGCTACACCTTC.

This chain joins TRBV5-1 and TRBJ1-1; D is ambiguous. The V end was cut by 1 base, the J end by 1 base, with 14 bases between. In germline, CDR1 is SGHRS, CDR2 YFSETQ. The CDR3 sequence is 16 residues long. CDR3 loop: CASSLLDGRGNTEAFF. DNA of the CDR3: TGCGCCAGCAGCTTGTTAGATGGGCGGGGGAACACTGAAGCTTTCTTT.

V usage is TRBV18 and J usage is TRBJ2-2; tentatively, D is TRBD1 (5 bases). Trimming took off 8 bases at V and 5 bases at J, with 18 bases between the two ends. Looked up from germline, CDR1 is KGHSH and CDR2 is LQKENI. The CDR3 runs 15 residues. In nucleotides, the CDR3 is TGTGCCAGCCTCCCTCTGAAGTCAGGGACCGGGGAGCTGTTTTTT. It encodes CASLPLKSGTGELFF.

This clone showed up just a few times. The chain couples TRBV5-1 to TRBJ2-1, with D perhaps TRBD2 (6 bases). V was trimmed by 1 base and J by 2 bases, leaving 10 bases between them. This CDR3 is built from 15 residues. CDR1 is SGHRS, CDR2 YFSETQ, per germline. The CDR3 DNA follows: TGCGCCAGCAGCTTGTCCGGGAGTCCCTACAATGAGCAGTTCTTC. Its protein is CASSLSGSPYNEQFF.

This chain links TRBV19 with TRBJ1-4; D is uncertain. The V end was cut by 4 bases, the J end by 5 bases, with 2 bases between. CDR1 and CDR2 (germline): LNHDA, SQIVND (reference sequence). The CDR3 sequence is 11 residues long. DNA of the CDR3: TGTGCCAGTAGTACGAATGAAAAACTGTTTTTT. Amino acid sequence: CASSTNEKLFF.

This chain uses TRBV30 with TRBJ2-1; the D gene is possibly TRBD1 (6 bases). The CDR3 runs 13 residues. Germline CDR1 reads GTSNPN; CDR2 reads SVGIG (reference sequence). Trimming stripped 8 bases from V and 2 bases from J, with 13 bases between. CDR3 amino acids: CARQGGTYNEQFF. In DNA form, the CDR3 reads TGTGCCCGTCAAGGGGGTACCTACAATGAGCAGTTCTTC.

This rearrangement joins TRBV27 to TRBJ1-4, with D perhaps TRBD1 (6 bases). CDR3 size: 17 residues. Germline assignment: CDR1 MNHEY and CDR2 SMNVEV (reference sequence). Trimming left V 3 bases short and J 2 bases short, with 16 bases between. The CDR3 protein is CASSFGTPDGTNEKLFF. The CDR3 DNA reads as TGTGCCAGCAGTTTCGGGACACCCGATGGGACTAATGAAAAACTGTTTTTT.

The sample holds one count of this clone. The chain joins TRBV2 to TRBJ2-1; 10 bases agree with TRBD1. This CDR3 comprises 15 residues. V gave up 7 bases and J gave up 1 base; unmatched junction bases: 4. Germline-derived CDR1 and CDR2 are SNHLY and FYNNEI. Here the CDR3 DNA reads TGTGCCAGCAATGGACAGGGGGTTTCCTACAATGAGCAGTTCTTC. Encoded protein: CASNGQGVSYNEQFF.

The rearrangement uses TRBV7-9 and TRBJ2-5, with TRBD1 identical over 8 bases. CDR3 size: 15 residues. Unmatched junction bases numbered 8, after V lost 4 bases and J lost 4 bases. Germline CDR1 reads SEHNR; CDR2 reads FQNEAQ (reference sequence). The CDR3 protein is CASSSPAGGRETQYF. The CDR3 DNA reads as TGTGCCAGCAGCTCCCCGGCAGGGGGCCGAGAGACCCAGTACTTC.

This chain connects TRBV7-6 to TRBJ1-1; 9 nucleotides align to TRBD1. Looked up from germline, CDR1 is SGHVS and CDR2 is FNYEAQ. This CDR3 spans 18 amino acids. V was clipped by 8 bases and J by 3 bases; unmatched bases: 19. CDR3 amino acids: CASGPTTGGVSLDTEAFF. The CDR3 DNA sequence: TGTGCCAGCGGGCCAACCACAGGGGGCGTCTCATTGGACACTGAAGCTTTCTTT.

The V gene is TRBV28, the J gene TRBJ1-6; 8 nucleotides line up with TRBD1. J lost 4 bases, V lost 6 bases, and 14 bases had no gene match. Germline CDR1 reads MDHEN; CDR2 reads SYDVKM. There are 18 residues in the CDR3. Written as DNA, the CDR3 is TGTGCCAGCAGCCCGGTTCCTTCCCGGACAGGGTATAATTCACCCCTCCACTTT. It specifies CASSPVPSRTGYNSPLHF.

The chain couples TRBV6-4 to TRBJ2-2, with a weak D call TRBD2 (5 bases). V was pared by 2 bases and J by 2 bases, with 6 bases between. CDR1 and CDR2 (germline): MRHNA, SNTAGT. The CDR3 contains 14 residues. DNA of the CDR3: TGTGCCAGCAGTGACCGACTAAACACCGGGGAGCTGTTTTTT. This codes for CASSDRLNTGELFF.

V gene TRBV18 combines with J gene TRBJ2-1; 14 bases match TRBD2. J lost 10 bases, V lost 3 bases, and 5 bases had no gene match. This CDR3 has 15 amino acids. Germline assignment: CDR1 KGHSH and CDR2 LQKENI. CDR3 amino acids: CASSPGLAGAHEQFF. The CDR3 nucleotides are TGTGCCAGCTCACCGGGACTAGCGGGAGCGCACGAGCAGTTCTTC. Looking up the rest from reference TRBV18 and TRBJ2-1 gives the full variable domain: NAGVMQNPRHLVRRRGQEARLRCSPMKGHSHVYWYRQLPEEGLKFMVYLQKENIIDESGMPKERFSAEFPKEGPSILRIQQVVRGDSAAYFCASSPGLAGAHEQFFGPGTRLTVL.

The chain recombines TRBV6-7 with TRBJ1-5; D remains unclear. TRBV6-7 counts as an open reading frame of uncertain function. The CDR3 loop spans 20 amino acids. V shed 7 bases and J shed 1 base, with 29 bases lying between them. CDR3 amino acids: CASIIILGRTTRPSNQPQHF. The CDR3 DNA is TGTGCCAGCATAATCATCTTGGGCAGAACTACTAGGCCGAGCAATCAGCCCCAGCATTTT.

The rearrangement links TRBV28 to TRBJ2-7; TRBD1 matches at 11 bases. The CDR3 consists of 17 residues. V trimming: 4 bases; J trimming: 5 bases; junction bases outside the gene matches: 13. Germline lookup yields CDR1 MDHEN and CDR2 SYDVKM. CDR3 loop: CASSSVAGTGGRHEQYF. Written as DNA, the CDR3 is TGTGCCAGCAGTTCCGTCGCCGGGACAGGGGGTAGGCACGAGCAGTACTTC.

The genes are TRBV6-5 and TRBJ1-2; D gene ambiguous. Trimming cost V 0 bases and J 0 bases, with 8 bases left between them. The CDR3 is 15 amino acids. Germline V lookup: CDR1 MNHEY, CDR2 SVGAGI. The CDR3 coding sequence is TGTGCCAGCAGTTACTCGCGGGCGGCTAACTATGGCTACACCTTC. It encodes CASSYSRAANYGYTF.

This chain connects TRBV29-1 to TRBJ2-1; 11 bases match TRBD2. V lost 5 bases, J lost 7 bases, and 7 bases stayed unmatched. The CDR3 runs 14 residues. Germline V gene data show CDR1 as SQVTM and CDR2 as ANQGSEA. CDR3 sequence reads: CSVNSGRGGNEQFF. The CDR3 coding sequence is TGCAGCGTTAATAGCGGGAGGGGGGGGAATGAGCAGTTCTTC.

The rearrangement links TRBV2 to TRBJ2-3; TRBD2 is a possible D gene (6 bases). The CDR3 covers 12 residues. V shed 8 bases and J shed 3 bases, with 9 bases lying between them. Germline V gene sequence: CDR1 SNHLY, CDR2 FYNNEI. The chain's CDR3 is CASGDLTDTQYF. CDR3 bases: TGTGCCAGCGGGGACTTGACAGATACGCAGTATTTT.

This clone has only a few counts. This chain uses TRBV6-4 with TRBJ1-5, with TRBD1 matching over 9 bases. CDR3 length: 14 amino acids. Germline V gives CDR1 MRHNA, CDR2 SNTAGT. V was pared by 6 bases and J by 8 bases, with 8 bases of the junction left unmatched. This CDR3 is CASSLTGGRKPQHF. The CDR3 DNA reads as TGTGCCAGCAGCCTTACAGGGGGCAGGAAGCCCCAGCATTTT.

This clone showed up just a few times. V usage is TRBV2 and J usage is TRBJ1-2; D may be TRBD1 (6 bases). CDR3 size: 13 residues. Germline values: CDR1 SNHLY, CDR2 FYNNEI. Trimming removed 5 bases from V and 8 bases from J, with 15 bases in between. CDR3 loop: CASSTYRVGGYTF. The CDR3 nucleotides read TGTGCCAGCAGTACTTACAGGGTCGGGGGCTACACCTTC.

The rearrangement links TRBV18 to TRBJ2-1; perhaps TRBD2 as D (6 bases). This CDR3 comprises 16 residues. V was cut by 0 bases and J by 6 bases, with 15 bases left in between. The V gene's germline CDR1 is KGHSH and CDR2 LQKENI. CDR3 sequence (DNA): TGTGCCAGCTCACCACCTGTGGGAGGAAAAGGCAATGAGCAGTTCTTC. Encoded protein: CASSPPVGGKGNEQFF.

This clone was seen once. V usage is TRBV25-1 and J usage is TRBJ2-3; 12 bases map to TRBD2. The ends lost 1 base at V and 2 bases at J; junction bases unmatched: 7. The CDR3 covers 18 residues. Germline CDR1 is MGHDK and CDR2 is SYGVNS. The CDR3 loop is CASSEWSSGRGDTDTQYF. The CDR3 DNA is TGTGCCAGCAGTGAATGGTCTAGCGGGAGGGGGGACACAGATACGCAGTATTTT.

V gene TRBV5-1 combines with J gene TRBJ2-5; D call uncertain. The ends were cut back, 0 bases at V and 5 bases at J, with 14 bases in the middle. The CDR3 runs to 15 residues. CDR1 is SGHRS and CDR2 is YFSETQ in the germline V gene. The CDR3 loop reads CASSLGLSRRETQYF. CDR3 coding DNA: TGCGCCAGCAGCTTGGGGCTTTCGAGGCGGGAGACCCAGTACTTC.

The chain joins TRBV5-1 to TRBJ1-1; TRBD1 might be the D (5 bases). Trimming removed 0 bases from V and 4 bases from J, with 19 bases in between. Germline CDR1 SGHRS, CDR2 YFSETQ. The CDR3 sequence is 17 residues long. The CDR3 reads CASSLGAGRRMGTEAFF. The DNA of the CDR3 is TGCGCCAGCAGCTTGGGTGCGGGACGCAGGATGGGCACTGAAGCTTTCTTT. Full variable domain (outside the CDR3, taken from reference TRBV5-1 and TRBJ1-1): KAGVTQTPRYLIKTRGQQVTLSCSPISGHRSVSWYQQTPGQGLQFLFEYFSETQRNKGNFPGRFSGRQFSNSRSEMNVSTLELGDSALYLCASSLGAGRRMGTEAFFGQGTRLTVV.

The J gene is TRBJ2-5, the V gene TRBV3-1 (or the pseudogene TRBV3-2); TRBD1 matches at 7 bases. Trimming at V came to 1 base and at J to 6 bases, leaving 5 bases not matched to a gene. There are 14 residues in the CDR3. Germline CDR1 LGHDT, CDR2 YNNKEL (reference sequence). CDR3 loop: CASSQVQGEQTQYF. The CDR3 DNA is TGTGCCAGCAGCCAAGTCCAGGGGGAACAGACCCAGTACTTC.